This T cell receptor (beta chain) emerged from a study of identical twins. Turning to this clonotype: Its target is unknown.

Each CDR3 protein gets one entry after TCRdb re-called the 5' RACE reads with MiXCR. The sample includes about 530,000 distinct CDR3 sequences, 20% to 25% of them seen just once. Findings and limits, study-wide: Conclusions were based on cross-sectional statistical analysis, without following the same donors.

V was clipped by 1 base and J by 5 bases, with 8 bases between them. The CDR3 has 13 residues. CDR1 is SQVTM and CDR2 is ANQGSEA in the germline V gene. These data are also associated with another study on yellow fever vaccine responses in identical twins.

V is TRBV29-1 and J is TRBJ2-2; no definite D call. The TCR comes from a young woman in good health. Sequenced material: CD4+ T cells sorted from blood. CDR3 region: CSVEVGLTGELFF. As DNA, the CDR3 is TGCAGCGTTGAAGTAGGGCTTACCGGGGAGCTGTTTTTT.